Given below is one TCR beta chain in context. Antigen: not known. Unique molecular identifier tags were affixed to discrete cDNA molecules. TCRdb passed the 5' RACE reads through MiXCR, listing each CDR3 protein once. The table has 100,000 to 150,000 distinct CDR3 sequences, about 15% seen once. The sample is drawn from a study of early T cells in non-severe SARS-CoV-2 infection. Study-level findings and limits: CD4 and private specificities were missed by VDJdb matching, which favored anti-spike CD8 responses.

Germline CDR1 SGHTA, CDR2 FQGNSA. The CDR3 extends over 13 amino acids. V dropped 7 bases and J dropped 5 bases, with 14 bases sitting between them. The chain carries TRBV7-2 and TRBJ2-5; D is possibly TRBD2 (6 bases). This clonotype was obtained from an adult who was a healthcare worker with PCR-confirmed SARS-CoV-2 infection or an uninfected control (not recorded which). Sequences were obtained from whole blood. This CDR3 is CASNRGLLETQYF. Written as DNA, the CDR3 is TGTGCCAGCAACCGGGGACTCCTCGAGACCCAGTACTTC. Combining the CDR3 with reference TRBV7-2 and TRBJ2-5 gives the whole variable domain GAGVSQSPSNKVTEKGKDVELRCDPISGHTALYWYRQSLGQGLEFLIYFQGNSAPDKSGLPSDRFSAERTGGSVSTLTIQRTQQEDSAVYLCASNRGLLETQYFGPGTRLLVL.